A single sample gave rise to the 8 T cell receptor beta chains below, sequenced in a study of blood T cells in healthy people across ages. A second PCR, run for about 7 to 11 cycles, used a sample-barcoded 5' primer plus a J-beta primer mix. TCRdb re-called the 5' RACE reads through MiXCR, storing one row per CDR3 protein. The table records about 1.5 million distinct CDR3 sequences, 40% to 50% of them present only once. Sequenced input: blood. The receptors were sampled from a woman younger than 35 in good health.

This clonotype showed up many times. CDR3 in amino acids: CASSEEGDRGLQETQYF. The CDR3 DNA reads as TGTGCCAGCAGTGAAGAAGGGGACAGGGGGCTCCAAGAGACCCAGTACTTC. V is TRBV2 and J is TRBJ2-5; 12 bases match TRBD1. The ends lost 1 base at V and 1 base at J; junction bases unmatched: 4. The germline V gene has CDR1 SNHLY and CDR2 FYNNEI. This CDR3 has 17 residues.

The rearrangement uses TRBV2 and TRBJ1-1; D remains unclear. This CDR3 comprises 14 residues. With 10 bases removed from V and 0 bases from J, the gap between germline ends came to 15 bases. CDR1 is SNHLY, CDR2 FYNNEI, per germline. The DNA of the CDR3 is TGTGCCACCCATAAGAGGGAAATGAACACTGAAGCTTTCTTT. Amino acid sequence: CATHKREMNTEAFF. The whole variable domain, filled in from reference TRBV2 and TRBJ1-1, reads EPEVTQTPSHQVTQMGQEVILRCVPISNHLYFYWYRQILGQKVEFLVSFYNNEISEKSEIFDDQFSVERPDGSNFTLKIRSTKLEDSAMYFCATHKREMNTEAFFGQGTRLTVV.

This chain uses TRBV7-9 with TRBJ2-7; the D is unclear. V lost 3 bases and J lost 2, with 8 bases in between. Germline V gene sequence: CDR1 SEHNR, CDR2 FQNEAQ (reference sequence). The CDR3 is 13 residues long. The DNA for the CDR3 is TGTGCCAGCAGCTTCGACTCCCCCTACGAGCAGTACTTC. It is translated as CASSFDSPYEQYF.

The chain recombines TRBV7-2 with TRBJ2-3; unclear D gene. The V gene lost 5 bases and the J gene lost 6 bases, with 12 bases spanning the gap. Germline V gives CDR1 SGHTA, CDR2 FQGNSA. The CDR3 loop spans 13 amino acids. Written as DNA, the CDR3 is TGTGCCAGCAGCACTGGGTGGCGCGATACGCAGTATTTT. Translated, it gives CASSTGWRDTQYF.

This clonotype was observed a few times. CDR3: CASSLGVAGGYNEQFF. The CDR3 bases are TGTGCCAGCAGCTTAGGGGTTGCGGGAGGGTACAATGAGCAGTTCTTC. V gene TRBV7-2 combines with J gene TRBJ2-1, with 9 bases identical to TRBD2. CDR1 and CDR2 (germline): SGHTA, FQGNSA. This CDR3 spans 16 amino acids. The V gene end was trimmed by 1 base and the J gene end by 4 bases; junction bases not matched to a gene: 5.

There are a few counts of this clonotype. The chain employs TRBV5-1 and TRBJ2-1, with 7 positions matching TRBD1. Germline CDR1 and CDR2: SGHRS and YFSETQ. CDR3 length equals 15 residues. Germline trimming cut 3 bases from V and 2 bases from J; bases unmatched to any gene: 5. The CDR3 region has the DNA TGCGCCAGCAGCTCTACAGGGGTCACCTACAATGAGCAGTTCTTC. It specifies CASSSTGVTYNEQFF. Based on the CDR3 plus reference TRBV5-1 and TRBJ2-1, the full variable domain is KAGVTQTPRYLIKTRGQQVTLSCSPISGHRSVSWYQQTPGQGLQFLFEYFSETQRNKGNFPGRFSGRQFSNSRSEMNVSTLELGDSALYLCASSSTGVTYNEQFFGPGTRLTVL.

A few counts support this clonotype. V usage is TRBV10-1 and J usage is TRBJ2-4, with D possibly TRBD1 on 5 matching bases. The J call may not be correct, given that the DNA end is closer to TRBJ2-7. CDR1 is WNHNN and CDR2 is SYGVQD in the germline V gene (reference sequence). The CDR3 has 14 amino acids. The CDR3 DNA reads as TGCGCCAGCAGTGACAAGACAGCCCCCTACGAGCAGTACTTC. Translated, it gives CASSDKTAPYEQYF.

This clonotype was detected a few times. This rearrangement joins TRBV12-3 or TRBV12-4 to TRBJ2-7; 9 bases agree with TRBD2. Trimming at V came to 7 bases and at J to 4 bases, leaving 8 bases not matched to a gene. This CDR3 is built from 14 residues. CDR3 sequence (DNA): TGTGCCAGCACCCCTTCTAGCGGGACGTACGAGCAGTACTTC. It translates to CASTPSSGTYEQYF.